The 15 T cell receptor beta chains below come from one sample, sequenced in a study of chemoradiotherapy in HPV16-positive cancers. Assay: immunoSEQ multiplex PCR; the TCRdb copy retains only in-frame clones and omits some. The sample carries roughly 20,000 clones, over 85% recorded once. The sequencing here drew on blood, taken from a patient who underwent chemoradiotherapy. These receptors originate from a human donor with HPV-associated anogenital cancer.

This rearrangement joins TRBV4-3 to TRBJ1-4, with D possibly matching TRBD1 (5 bases). This CDR3 comprises 15 residues. Germline V lookup: CDR1 LGHNA, CDR2 YSLEER. V was shortened by 4 bases and J by 5 bases, with 14 bases between the two germline ends. Written as DNA, the CDR3 is TGCGCCAGCAGCCCGGTGACCAGGGTGAATGAAAAACTGTTTTTT. Its translation: CASSPVTRVNEKLFF.

The rearrangement links TRBV2 to TRBJ2-1; a weak D match, TRBD1 (5 bases). Trimming stripped 1 base from V and 9 bases from J, with 13 bases between. The CDR3 is made up of 14 amino acids. Germline CDR1 and CDR2: SNHLY and FYNNEI. CDR3 in DNA: TGTGCCAGCAGTGAAGACCCGACAGTTCGTGAGCAGTTCTTC. It translates to CASSEDPTVREQFF. The variable domain in full, completed from reference TRBV2 and TRBJ2-1, reads EPEVTQTPSHQVTQMGQEVILRCVPISNHLYFYWYRQILGQKVEFLVSFYNNEISEKSEIFDDQFSVERPDGSNFTLKIRSTKLEDSAMYFCASSEDPTVREQFFGPGTRLTVL.

The J gene is TRBJ2-7, the V gene TRBV2; 7 nucleotides align to TRBD1. V was clipped by 6 bases and J by 4 bases; unmatched bases: 18. Germline CDR1 is SNHLY and CDR2 is FYNNEI. The CDR3 is made up of 17 amino acids. CDR3 nucleotides: TGTGCCAGCAGCCCGTCCCTAGGGGGACAGTCTCGGTACGAGCAGTACTTC. Encoded protein: CASSPSLGGQSRYEQYF.

The V and J genes are TRBV9 and TRBJ2-3; D possibly corresponds to TRBD1 (5 bases). This CDR3 has 16 residues. Between the trimmed V and J ends, which lost 0 bases and 3 bases, there was a span of 14 bases. In germline, CDR1 is SGDLS, CDR2 YYNGEE. CDR3: CASSVAGSHRTDTQYF. For the CDR3, the DNA is TGTGCCAGCAGCGTAGCTGGTTCCCACAGGACAGATACGCAGTATTTT. The variable domain in full, completed from reference TRBV9 and TRBJ2-3, reads DSGVTQTPKHLITATGQRVTLRCSPRSGDLSVYWYQQSLDQGLQFLIQYYNGEERAKGNILERFSAQQFPDLHSELNLSSLELGDSALYFCASSVAGSHRTDTQYFGPGTRLTVL.

The chain joins TRBV18 to TRBJ2-3, with D perhaps TRBD2 (5 bases). The CDR3 totals 14 residues. Trimming took off 3 bases at V and 9 bases at J, with 16 bases between the two ends. CDR1 is KGHSH and CDR2 is LQKENI in the germline V gene. CDR3 nucleotide sequence: TGTGCCAGCTCACCGGTCGCGGGTGGCGACACGCAGTATTTT. As protein: CASSPVAGGDTQYF.

V is TRBV25-1 and J is TRBJ2-2, with D uncertain. The V gene lost 6 bases and the J gene lost 1 base, with 9 bases spanning the gap. The CDR3 runs 14 residues. Germline V gene data show CDR1 as MGHDK and CDR2 as SYGVNS. The CDR3 loop reads CASRENLNTGELFF. CDR3 in DNA: TGTGCCAGCAGGGAGAACCTGAACACCGGGGAGCTGTTTTTT.

This chain uses TRBV18 with TRBJ1-4; the D gene is possibly TRBD1 (5 bases). CDR1 KGHSH and CDR2 LQKENI come from the germline V gene. Trimming left V 6 bases short and J 3 bases short, with 23 bases between. The length of the CDR3 is 18 residues. The CDR3 loop reads CASSRTAPIGGSNEKLFF. CDR3 nucleotide sequence: TGTGCCAGCTCGCGAACGGCTCCGATCGGGGGTTCTAATGAAAAACTGTTTTTT.

The chain links TRBV28 to TRBJ1-5; perhaps TRBD1 as D (6 bases). This CDR3 has 14 residues. V gave up 4 bases and J gave up 4 bases, with 11 bases separating them. Germline lookup yields CDR1 MDHEN and CDR2 SYDVKM. The CDR3 region has the DNA TGTGCCAGCAGTTCACCCGGGACAAATCAGCCCCAGCATTTT. It encodes CASSSPGTNQPQHF.

This clone was counted once. The chain is built from TRBV4-1 and TRBJ1-6, with D hard to call. The CDR3 covers 14 residues. Trimming removed 6 bases from V and 7 bases from J, with 13 bases in between. Per germline, CDR1 MGHRA and CDR2 YSYEKL. The CDR3: CASSPRGLNSPLHF. In DNA, the CDR3 is TGCGCCAGCAGTCCAAGAGGCCTAAATTCACCCCTCCACTTT.

The chain recombines TRBV5-1 with TRBJ2-2; TRBD1 matches at 8 bases. Germline trimming cut 3 bases from V and 0 bases from J; bases unmatched to any gene: 1. Germline CDR1 and CDR2: SGHRS and YFSETQ. The CDR3 runs to 15 residues. CDR3 nucleotide sequence: TGCGCCAGCAGCTGGGGACAGGCGAACACCGGGGAGCTGTTTTTT. This codes for CASSWGQANTGELFF.

This clone was found once. The V gene is TRBV5-1, the J gene TRBJ1-1, with D perhaps matching TRBD1 (5 bases). V lost 4 bases and J 0 bases, leaving 16 bases between the germline ends. Germline V gene data show CDR1 as SGHRS and CDR2 as YFSETQ. The CDR3 sequence is 16 residues long. In DNA, the CDR3 is TGCGCCAGCAGCCCCTCGGCGGGGGTGGTGAACACTGAAGCTTTCTTT. The encoded protein is CASSPSAGVVNTEAFF.

CDR3 sequence: CASSPRDRGSHGYTF. The CDR3 coding sequence is TGTGCCAGCAGCCCCCGGGACAGGGGGTCTCATGGCTACACCTTC. The V and J genes are TRBV4-2 and TRBJ1-2; TRBD1 aligns across 11 bases. The ends lost 4 bases at V and 6 bases at J; junction bases unmatched: 7. The CDR3 contains 15 residues. Germline lookup yields CDR1 LGHNA and CDR2 YNFKEQ.

The chain joins TRBV18 to TRBJ1-3; possible D gene TRBD1, 6 bases. From germline, CDR1 is KGHSH and CDR2 LQKENI. The CDR3 covers 21 residues. The V end was cut by 6 bases, the J end by 0 bases, with 30 bases between. CDR3 loop: CASSQQMTGAGTLSSGNTIYF. For the CDR3, the DNA is TGTGCCAGCTCCCAGCAAATGACAGGCGCCGGAACGCTGAGCTCTGGAAACACCATATATTTT.

This CDR3 is CASSNRALQETQYF. The CDR3 coding sequence is TGTGCCAGCAGCAACCGGGCACTCCAAGAGACCCAGTACTTC. This rearrangement joins TRBV7-8 to TRBJ2-5, with unresolved D. V gave up 5 bases and J gave up 1 base, with 11 bases separating them. Germline CDR1 and CDR2: SGHVS and FQNEAQ. CDR3 size: 14 residues.

The chain is built from TRBV5-1 and TRBJ1-1; D perhaps matches TRBD1 (6 bases). The CDR3 extends over 13 amino acids. Germline V gene sequence: CDR1 SGHRS, CDR2 YFSETQ. Trimming removed 2 bases from V and 7 bases from J, with 12 bases in between. CDR3 in amino acids: CASSFTGHIEAFF. The CDR3 coding sequence is TGCGCCAGCAGCTTCACAGGGCACATTGAAGCTTTCTTT. Full variable domain (remainder filled in from reference TRBV5-1 and TRBJ1-1): KAGVTQTPRYLIKTRGQQVTLSCSPISGHRSVSWYQQTPGQGLQFLFEYFSETQRNKGNFPGRFSGRQFSNSRSEMNVSTLELGDSALYLCASSFTGHIEAFFGQGTRLTVV.